This record looks at one T cell receptor beta chain sequence and its context. The target antigen is unknown. The record originates from a study of blood T cells in healthy people across ages. Study results and limitations: Diversity estimated from one million T cells was considered an underestimate. Expanded clonotype changes were possibly confounded by unknown donor CMV status.

PCR was performed a second time for roughly 7 to 11 cycles using a sample-barcoded 5' primer and a J-beta primer mix. Each cDNA molecule carried a tag from a template-switch adaptor that contained 12 random nucleotides. TCRdb re-analysed the 5' RACE reads in MiXCR, keeping a single row per CDR3 protein. The sample records some 900,000 distinct CDR3 sequences, around 46% being singletons. Peripheral blood was drawn, ten milliliters per donor. Looked up from germline, CDR1 is DFQATT and CDR2 is SNEGSKA (reference sequence). The trim removed 1 base at V and 4 bases at J, leaving 7 bases unmatched. This CDR3 spans 17 amino acids.

The gene calls are TRBV20-1 and TRBJ2-1; TRBD2 aligns across 13 bases. The sample comprised blood. The source of this sequence is a man under 40 in good health. CDR3 amino acids: CSARGLAGGTVYNEQFF. Written as DNA, the CDR3 is TGCAGTGCTAGAGGACTAGCGGGAGGAACGGTGTACAATGAGCAGTTCTTC.